A selection of T cell receptor beta chains follows, all from one sample in a study of T cell responses to AZD1222 COVID-19 vaccine. The data were produced by immunoSEQ multiplex PCR, yet TCRdb's version contains in-frame clones alone and is incomplete. This table holds about 150,000 clones, 80% to 90% found once. The material sequenced was peripheral blood, taken 28 days after the second AZD1222 dose. Receptors originate from an adult who received the AZD1222 COVID-19 vaccine. The CDR3 runs from the conserved cysteine through the conserved F or W. The order of the fields is J gene, V gene, D gene, CDR3 length, clone size, CDR3 DNA, CDR3 protein. D genes are given only for firm matches. Clone size, where shown, is once, few, many, or a class for clones that have expanded.

J: TRBJ2-1
V: TRBV9
D: .
length: 12
size: once
DNA: TGTGCCAGCAGCGTAGTGGGGGGCGAGCAGTTCTTC
CDR3: CASSVVGGEQFF

J: TRBJ2-1
V: TRBV11-2
D: TRBD2
length: 15
size: .
DNA: TGTGCCAGCAGCTTAGTCGGCGGGAGCTTCGGTGAGCAGTTCTTC
CDR3: CASSLVGGSFGEQFF

J: TRBJ1-4
V: TRBV5-8
D: .
length: 16
size: .
DNA: TGTGCCAGCAGCTTGGGATCGGGGGCCGATAATGAAAAACTGTTTTTT
CDR3: CASSLGSGADNEKLFF

J: TRBJ2-2
V: TRBV5-4
D: TRBD1
length: 16
size: .
DNA: TGTGCCAGCAGGACGACCGGGACAGGGCGGGCCGGGGAGCTGTTTTTT
CDR3: CASRTTGTGRAGELFF

J: TRBJ1-2
V: TRBV6-2/TRBV6-3
D: .
length: 14
size: .
DNA: TGTGCCAGCAGTTACCAAAGAACTAACTATGGCTACACCTTC
CDR3: CASSYQRTNYGYTF

J: TRBJ1-5
V: TRBV18
D: .
length: 15
size: few
DNA: TGTGCCAGCTCGGACACCAGGGGTGGAAGGCAGCCCCAGCATTTT
CDR3: CASSDTRGGRQPQHF

J: TRBJ2-7
V: TRBV24-1
D: .
length: 14
size: .
DNA: TGTGCCACCAGTGACGGAGGTCCGTCCTACGAGCAGTACTTC
CDR3: CATSDGGPSYEQYF

J: TRBJ2-1
V: TRBV6-2/TRBV6-3
D: .
length: 15
size: .
DNA: TGTGCCAGCAGCCCAGGGTTTAGCTCCTACAATGAGCAGTTCTTC
CDR3: CASSPGFSSYNEQFF

J: TRBJ2-3
V: TRBV4-1
D: .
length: 15
size: .
DNA: TGCGCCAGCAGCCAAGACGGTCGGGGAAGGAATACGCAGTATTTT
CDR3: CASSQDGRGRNTQYF

J: TRBJ2-7
V: TRBV28
D: .
length: 12
size: .
DNA: TGTGCCTCAAGGGGGGGGCGCGACGAGCAGTACTTC
CDR3: CASRGGRDEQYF

J: TRBJ2-1
V: TRBV4-1
D: .
length: 16
size: .
DNA: TGCGCCAGCAGCCAATCCGGGACCAGGTTTGCTAGTGAGCAGTTCTTC
CDR3: CASSQSGTRFASEQFF

J: TRBJ1-4
V: TRBV3-1/TRBV3-2
D: .
length: 14
size: .
DNA: TGTGCCAGCAGCCAAGACGGCGGTGGTGAAAAACTGTTTTTT
CDR3: CASSQDGGGEKLFF

J: TRBJ2-1
V: TRBV5-1
D: .
length: 17
size: once
DNA: TGCGCCAGCAGCCCAGGACAGCTCCTATCGGGTAGGAATGAGCAGTTCTTC
CDR3: CASSPGQLLSGRNEQFF

J: TRBJ1-3
V: TRBV6-5
D: .
length: 14
size: .
DNA: TGTGCCAACCCGGGACAAAGCTCTGGAAACACCATATATTTT
CDR3: CANPGQSSGNTIYF

J: TRBJ2-3
V: TRBV25-1
D: .
length: 16
size: .
DNA: TGTGCCAGCAGTGAGGGGTTGAGGGCGCCCACAGATACGCAGTATTTT
CDR3: CASSEGLRAPTDTQYF

J: TRBJ2-5
V: TRBV15
D: TRBD2
length: 15
size: .
DNA: TGTGCCACCAGCACGGCTAGCGGGGGACAAGAGACCCAGTACTTC
CDR3: CATSTASGGQETQYF

J: TRBJ2-1
V: TRBV7-2
D: TRBD2
length: 15
size: .
DNA: TGTGCCAGCAAACTTATAGCGGGATTTGCAAATGAGCAGTTCTTC
CDR3: CASKLIAGFANEQFF

J: TRBJ2-5
V: TRBV7-9
D: .
length: 15
size: few
DNA: TGTGCCAGCAGTTATCGCCGGGACACCCAAGAGACCCAGTACTTC
CDR3: CASSYRRDTQETQYF

J: TRBJ2-1
V: TRBV28
D: TRBD2
length: 15
size: .
DNA: TGTGCCAGCAGTCCCCGACTAGCGGGAGTCTATGAGCAGTTCTTC
CDR3: CASSPRLAGVYEQFF

J: TRBJ1-2
V: TRBV6-5
D: .
length: 14
size: .
DNA: TGTGCCAGCAGTTACAACATTGTCGGTCGGGGCTACACCTTC
CDR3: CASSYNIVGRGYTF

J: TRBJ2-1
V: TRBV7-2
D: TRBD1
length: 15
size: .
DNA: TGTGCCAGCAGCCCGGACAGGGAGGAGGGCAATGAGCAGTTCTTC
CDR3: CASSPDREEGNEQFF

J: TRBJ1-5
V: TRBV25-1
D: .
length: 14
size: once
DNA: TGTGCCAGCAGTAAAGCAGGGGCCAATCAGCCCCAGCATTTT
CDR3: CASSKAGANQPQHF

J: TRBJ2-2
V: TRBV5-1
D: .
length: 16
size: .
DNA: TGCGCCAGCAGCCCCCAGGGGACTACTATTTCCGGGGAGCTGTTTTTT
CDR3: CASSPQGTTISGELFF

J: TRBJ2-1
V: TRBV2
D: TRBD2
length: 18
size: .
DNA: TGTGCCAGCAGTGGCTCACCGCCGGGACTAGCGGGAAGAAGTGAGCAGTTCTTC
CDR3: CASSGSPPGLAGRSEQFF

J: TRBJ2-7
V: TRBV6-5
D: TRBD1
length: 12
size: .
DNA: TGTGCCACGGGACAGGGGGACTACGAGCAGTACTTC
CDR3: CATGQGDYEQYF

J: TRBJ2-1
V: TRBV19
D: TRBD1
length: 15
size: few
DNA: TGTGCCAGTACCCAGGACAGGAGCTCCTACAATGAGCAGTTCTTC
CDR3: CASTQDRSSYNEQFF

J: TRBJ2-5
V: TRBV11-2
D: .
length: 12
size: .
DNA: TGTGCCAGCAGCTCCGACAGACAGACCCAGTACTTC
CDR3: CASSSDRQTQYF

J: TRBJ1-6
V: TRBV18
D: TRBD1
length: 14
size: .
DNA: TGTGCCAGCTCAGAAGGGACAGGGAATTCACCCCTCCACTTT
CDR3: CASSEGTGNSPLHF

J: TRBJ1-2
V: TRBV28
D: .
length: 13
size: .
DNA: TGTGCCAGCAGTTTGCGAGCCCCAAATGGCTACACCTTC
CDR3: CASSLRAPNGYTF